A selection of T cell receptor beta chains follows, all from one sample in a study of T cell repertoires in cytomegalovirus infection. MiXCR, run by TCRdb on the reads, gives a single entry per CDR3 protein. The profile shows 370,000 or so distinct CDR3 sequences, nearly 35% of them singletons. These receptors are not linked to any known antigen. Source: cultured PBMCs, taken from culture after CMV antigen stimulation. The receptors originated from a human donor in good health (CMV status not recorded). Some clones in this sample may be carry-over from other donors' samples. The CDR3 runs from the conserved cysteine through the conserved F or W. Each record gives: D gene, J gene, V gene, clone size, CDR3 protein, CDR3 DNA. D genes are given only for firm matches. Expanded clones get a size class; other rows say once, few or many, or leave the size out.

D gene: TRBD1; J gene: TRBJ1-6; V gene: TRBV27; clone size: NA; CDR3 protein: CASGTGAGYNSPLHF; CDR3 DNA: TGTGCCAGCGGGACAGGGGCTGGCTATAATTCACCCCTCCACTTT
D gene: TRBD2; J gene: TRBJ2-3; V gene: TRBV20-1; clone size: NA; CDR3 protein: CSAVKGTSGPSTDTQYF; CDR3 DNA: TGCAGTGCTGTAAAAGGGACTAGCGGGCCTAGCACAGATACGCAGTATTTT
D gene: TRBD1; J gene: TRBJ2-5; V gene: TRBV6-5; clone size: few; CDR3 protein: CASSYRGQGGETQYF; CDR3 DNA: TGTGCCAGCAGTTACAGGGGACAGGGGGGAGAGACCCAGTACTTC
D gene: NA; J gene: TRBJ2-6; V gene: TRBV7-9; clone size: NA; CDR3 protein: CASSLRGTGTGANVLTF; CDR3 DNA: TGTGCCAGCAGCTTAAGGGGCACAGGGACTGGGGCCAACGTCCTGACTTTC
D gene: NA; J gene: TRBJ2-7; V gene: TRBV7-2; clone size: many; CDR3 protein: CASSLIFASGGESYEQYF; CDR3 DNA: TGTGCCAGCAGCTTAATTTTCGCGTCCGGCGGGGAAAGCTACGAGCAGTACTTC
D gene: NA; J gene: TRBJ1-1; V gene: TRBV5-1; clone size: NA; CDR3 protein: CASSLDSRAGTEAFF; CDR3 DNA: TGCGCCAGCAGCTTGGACAGTAGGGCGGGCACTGAAGCTTTCTTT
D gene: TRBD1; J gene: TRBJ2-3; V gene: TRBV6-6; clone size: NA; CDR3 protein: CASTLDRGDTQYF; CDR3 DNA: TGTGCCAGCACCTTGGACAGGGGGGATACGCAGTATTTT
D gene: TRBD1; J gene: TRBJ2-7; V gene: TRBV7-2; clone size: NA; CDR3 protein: CASSLPGQESSYEQYF; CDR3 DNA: TGTGCCAGCAGCCTACCGGGACAGGAGAGCTCCTACGAGCAGTACTTC
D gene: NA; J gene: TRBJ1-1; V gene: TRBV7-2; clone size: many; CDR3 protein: CASSSRRQGPEAFF; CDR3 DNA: TGTGCCAGCAGCTCCCGAAGGCAGGGTCCTGAAGCTTTCTTT
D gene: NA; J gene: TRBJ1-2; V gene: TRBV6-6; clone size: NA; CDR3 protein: CASSYAGVNGYTF; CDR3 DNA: TGTGCCAGCAGTTACGCCGGGGTTAATGGCTACACCTTC
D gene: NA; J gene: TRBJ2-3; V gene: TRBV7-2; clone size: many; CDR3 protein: CASSSELQGGDTQYF; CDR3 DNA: TGTGCCAGCAGCTCTGAGCTTCAGGGGGGGGATACGCAGTATTTT
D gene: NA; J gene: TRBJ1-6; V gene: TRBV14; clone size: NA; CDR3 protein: CASSLYTMGRSPLHF; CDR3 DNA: TGTGCCAGCAGCCTCTATACAATGGGACGGTCACCCCTCCACTTT
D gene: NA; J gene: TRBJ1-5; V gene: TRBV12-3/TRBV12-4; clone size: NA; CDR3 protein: CASGGGNQPQHF; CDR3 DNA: TGTGCCAGCGGGGGCGGGAACCAGCCCCAGCATTTT
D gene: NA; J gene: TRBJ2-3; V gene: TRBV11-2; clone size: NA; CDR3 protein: CASSFDRWGSTDTQYF; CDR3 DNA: TGTGCCAGCAGCTTCGACCGGTGGGGCAGCACAGATACGCAGTATTTT
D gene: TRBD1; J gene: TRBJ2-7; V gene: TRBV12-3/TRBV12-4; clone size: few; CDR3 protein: CASSLRQGSYEQYF; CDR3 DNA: TGTGCCAGCAGTCTCCGACAGGGCTCCTACGAGCAGTACTTC
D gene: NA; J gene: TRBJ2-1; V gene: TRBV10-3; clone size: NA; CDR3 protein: CAISESVASSYNEQFF; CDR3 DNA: TGTGCCATCAGTGAGTCAGTAGCGAGCTCCTACAATGAGCAGTTCTTC
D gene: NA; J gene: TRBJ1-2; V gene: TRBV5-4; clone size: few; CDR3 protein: CASSPRKRQVPYGYTF; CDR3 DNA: TGTGCCAGCAGCCCAAGAAAAAGACAGGTTCCCTATGGCTACACCTTC
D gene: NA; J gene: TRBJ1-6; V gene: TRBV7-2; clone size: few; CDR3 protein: CASSLAGQSSSYNSPLHF; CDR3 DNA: TGTGCCAGCAGCTTAGCGGGGCAATCAAGCTCCTATAATTCACCCCTCCACTTT
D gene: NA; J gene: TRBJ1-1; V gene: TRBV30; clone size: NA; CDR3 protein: CAWRRDTEAFF; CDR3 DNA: TGTGCCTGGAGGCGGGACACTGAAGCTTTCTTT
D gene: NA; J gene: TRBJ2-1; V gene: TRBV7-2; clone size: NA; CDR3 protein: CASSLRGHGEQFF; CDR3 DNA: TGTGCCAGCAGCTTACGGGGCCATGGTGAGCAGTTCTTC
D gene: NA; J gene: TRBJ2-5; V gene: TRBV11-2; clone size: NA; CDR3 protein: CASSISIEETQYF; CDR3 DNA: TGTGCCAGCAGCATAAGCATAGAAGAGACCCAGTACTTC
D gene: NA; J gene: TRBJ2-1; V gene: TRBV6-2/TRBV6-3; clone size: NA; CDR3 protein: CASSWTKSGAYNEQFF; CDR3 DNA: TGTGCCAGCAGCTGGACAAAGTCAGGGGCCTACAATGAGCAGTTCTTC
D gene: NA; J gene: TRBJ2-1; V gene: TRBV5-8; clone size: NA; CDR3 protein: CASSLGGLTYMGEQFF; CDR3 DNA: TGTGCCAGCAGCTTGGGGGGTTTGACCTACATGGGTGAGCAGTTCTTC
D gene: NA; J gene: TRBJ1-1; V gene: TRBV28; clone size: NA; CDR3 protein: CASSLILVPEAFF; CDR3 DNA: TGTGCCAGCAGTTTAATATTGGTGCCTGAAGCTTTCTTT
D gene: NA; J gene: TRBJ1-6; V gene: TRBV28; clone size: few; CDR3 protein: CASSRLIPERNSPLHF; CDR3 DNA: TGTGCCAGCAGCCGCCTTATCCCCGAGAGGAATTCACCCCTCCACTTT
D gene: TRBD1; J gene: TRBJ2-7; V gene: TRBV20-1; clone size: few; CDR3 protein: CSARPAGTGNYEQYF; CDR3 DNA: TGCAGTGCTAGACCAGCCGGGACAGGGAACTACGAGCAGTACTTC
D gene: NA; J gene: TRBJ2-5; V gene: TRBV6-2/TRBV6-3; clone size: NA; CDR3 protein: CASSYSFQETQYF; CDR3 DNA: TGTGCCAGCAGTTACTCTTTTCAAGAGACCCAGTACTTC
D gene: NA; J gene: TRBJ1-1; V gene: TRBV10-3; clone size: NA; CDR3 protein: CAISDNKGVPEAFF; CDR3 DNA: TGTGCCATCAGTGATAACAAGGGGGTCCCTGAAGCTTTCTTT
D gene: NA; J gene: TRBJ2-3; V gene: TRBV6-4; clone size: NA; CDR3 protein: CASSDSGGASTDTQYF; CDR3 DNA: TGTGCCAGCAGTGACTCCGGCGGTGCTAGCACAGATACGCAGTATTTT
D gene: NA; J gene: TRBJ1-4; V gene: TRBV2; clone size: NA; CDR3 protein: CASSVEIEKLFF; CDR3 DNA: TGTGCCAGCAGTGTTGAGATAGAAAAACTGTTTTTT
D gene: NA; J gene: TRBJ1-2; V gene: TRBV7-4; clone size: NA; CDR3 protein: CASSPLGGLIGYTF; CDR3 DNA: TGTGCCAGCAGCCCCCTTGGAGGGTTAATTGGCTACACCTTC
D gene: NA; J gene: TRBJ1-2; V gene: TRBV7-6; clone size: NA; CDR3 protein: CASSFYSSYGYTF; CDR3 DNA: TGTGCCAGCAGCTTTTACAGTTCCTATGGCTACACCTTC
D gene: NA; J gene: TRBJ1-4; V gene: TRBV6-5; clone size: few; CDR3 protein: CASSPGATNEKLFF; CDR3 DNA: TGTGCCAGCAGCCCAGGGGCAACTAATGAAAAACTGTTTTTT
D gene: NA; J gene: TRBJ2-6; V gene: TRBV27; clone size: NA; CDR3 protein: CASRRSSRSGANVLTF; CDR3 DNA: TGTGCCAGCAGACGAAGTAGTAGATCTGGGGCCAACGTCCTGACTTTC
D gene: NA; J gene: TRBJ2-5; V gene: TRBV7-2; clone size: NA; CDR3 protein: CASSPQWAQYF; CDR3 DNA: TGTGCCAGCAGCCCCCAGTGGGCCCAGTACTTC
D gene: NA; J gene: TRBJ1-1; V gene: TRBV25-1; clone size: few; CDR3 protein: CASSDSGVMNTEAFF; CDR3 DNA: TGTGCCAGCAGTGACTCAGGGGTTATGAACACTGAAGCTTTCTTT
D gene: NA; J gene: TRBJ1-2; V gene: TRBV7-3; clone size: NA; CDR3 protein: CASTYGGIGYGYTF; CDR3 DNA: TGTGCCAGCACGTATGGGGGTATTGGCTATGGCTACACCTTC
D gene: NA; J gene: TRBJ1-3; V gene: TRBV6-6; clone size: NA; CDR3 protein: CASSYSFPSGNTIYF; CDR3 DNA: TGTGCCAGCAGTTACTCGTTTCCCTCTGGAAACACCATATATTTT
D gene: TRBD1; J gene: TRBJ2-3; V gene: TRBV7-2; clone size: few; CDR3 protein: CASSLVQGAGLAAATDTQYF; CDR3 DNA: TGTGCCAGCAGCCTCGTACAGGGGGCAGGGCTAGCGGCAGCCACAGATACGCAGTATTTT
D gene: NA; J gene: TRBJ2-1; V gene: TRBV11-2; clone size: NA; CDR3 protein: CASRGRGEQFF; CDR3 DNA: TGTGCCAGCAGGGGTAGGGGTGAGCAGTTCTTC
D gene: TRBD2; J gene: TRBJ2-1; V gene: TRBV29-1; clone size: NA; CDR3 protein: CSVEGLAEPRGQFF; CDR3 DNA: TGCAGCGTAGAGGGACTAGCCGAACCTAGGGGGCAGTTCTTC
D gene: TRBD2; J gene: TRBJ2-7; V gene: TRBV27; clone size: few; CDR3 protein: CASSPQFGGRADEQYF; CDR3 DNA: TGTGCCAGCAGTCCACAGTTTGGCGGGAGGGCGGACGAGCAGTACTTC
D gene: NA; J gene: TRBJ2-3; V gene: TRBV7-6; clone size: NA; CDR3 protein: CASSPKGTDTQYF; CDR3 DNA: TGTGCCAGCAGCCCAAAGGGTACAGATACGCAGTATTTT
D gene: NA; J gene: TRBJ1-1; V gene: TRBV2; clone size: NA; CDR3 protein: CASSEGQGKTEAFF; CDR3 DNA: TGTGCCAGCAGTGAAGGTCAGGGGAAGACTGAAGCTTTCTTT
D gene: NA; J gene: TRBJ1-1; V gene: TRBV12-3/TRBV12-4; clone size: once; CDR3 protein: CASSSPNFAGTEAFF; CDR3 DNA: TGTGCCAGCAGCTCCCCCAATTTCGCGGGCACTGAAGCTTTCTTT
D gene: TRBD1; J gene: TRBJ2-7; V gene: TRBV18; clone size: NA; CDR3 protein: CASSPGQGYSYEQYF; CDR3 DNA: TGTGCCAGCTCACCAGGACAGGGCTACTCCTACGAGCAGTACTTC
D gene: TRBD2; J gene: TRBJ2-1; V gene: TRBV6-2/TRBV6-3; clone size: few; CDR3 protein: CASSRGTSGIGNEQFF; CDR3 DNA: TGTGCCAGCAGTCGAGGGACTAGCGGGATAGGGAATGAGCAGTTCTTC
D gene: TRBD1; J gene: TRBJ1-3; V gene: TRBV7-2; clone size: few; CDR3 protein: CASSPATGGAFRNTIYF; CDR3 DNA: TGTGCCAGCAGCCCGGCGACAGGGGGCGCGTTTCGGAACACCATATATTTT
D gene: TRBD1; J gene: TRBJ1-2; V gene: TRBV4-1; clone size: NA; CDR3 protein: CASSQVGQGVYGYTF; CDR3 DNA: TGCGCCAGCAGCCAAGTGGGACAGGGCGTCTATGGCTACACCTTC
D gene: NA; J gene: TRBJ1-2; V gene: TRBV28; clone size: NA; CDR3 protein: CASGGYYGYTF; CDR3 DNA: TGTGCCAGCGGAGGGTACTATGGCTACACCTTC
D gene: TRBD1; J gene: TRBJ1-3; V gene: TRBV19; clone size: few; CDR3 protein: CATSRRDRVLGSGNTIYF; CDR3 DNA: TGTGCCACGTCTCGACGGGACAGGGTTTTGGGCTCTGGAAACACCATATATTTT
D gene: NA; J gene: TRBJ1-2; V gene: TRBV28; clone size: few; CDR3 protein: CASSRGEYGYTF; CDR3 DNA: TGTGCCAGCAGTAGGGGGGAATATGGCTACACCTTC
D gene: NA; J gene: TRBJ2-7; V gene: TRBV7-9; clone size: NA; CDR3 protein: CASSLRAESYEQYF; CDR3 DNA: TGTGCCAGCAGCCTGAGGGCAGAGTCCTACGAGCAGTACTTC
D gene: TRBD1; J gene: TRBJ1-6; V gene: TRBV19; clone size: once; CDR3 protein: CATTDRAVNSPLHF; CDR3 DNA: TGTGCCACCACGGACAGGGCGGTGAATTCACCCCTCCACTTT
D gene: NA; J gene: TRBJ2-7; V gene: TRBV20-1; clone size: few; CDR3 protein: CSARAGSDHEQYF; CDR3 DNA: TGCAGTGCCCGCGCCGGGAGTGACCACGAGCAGTACTTC
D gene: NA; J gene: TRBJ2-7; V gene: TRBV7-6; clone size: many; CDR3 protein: CASSSTTGLEFHEQYF; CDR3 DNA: TGTGCCAGCAGCTCCACTACAGGGCTCGAGTTCCACGAGCAGTACTTC
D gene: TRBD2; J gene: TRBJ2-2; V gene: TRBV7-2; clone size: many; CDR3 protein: CASSLGLAGGYTGELFF; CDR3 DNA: TGTGCCAGCAGCTTGGGACTAGCGGGAGGTTATACCGGGGAGCTGTTTTTT